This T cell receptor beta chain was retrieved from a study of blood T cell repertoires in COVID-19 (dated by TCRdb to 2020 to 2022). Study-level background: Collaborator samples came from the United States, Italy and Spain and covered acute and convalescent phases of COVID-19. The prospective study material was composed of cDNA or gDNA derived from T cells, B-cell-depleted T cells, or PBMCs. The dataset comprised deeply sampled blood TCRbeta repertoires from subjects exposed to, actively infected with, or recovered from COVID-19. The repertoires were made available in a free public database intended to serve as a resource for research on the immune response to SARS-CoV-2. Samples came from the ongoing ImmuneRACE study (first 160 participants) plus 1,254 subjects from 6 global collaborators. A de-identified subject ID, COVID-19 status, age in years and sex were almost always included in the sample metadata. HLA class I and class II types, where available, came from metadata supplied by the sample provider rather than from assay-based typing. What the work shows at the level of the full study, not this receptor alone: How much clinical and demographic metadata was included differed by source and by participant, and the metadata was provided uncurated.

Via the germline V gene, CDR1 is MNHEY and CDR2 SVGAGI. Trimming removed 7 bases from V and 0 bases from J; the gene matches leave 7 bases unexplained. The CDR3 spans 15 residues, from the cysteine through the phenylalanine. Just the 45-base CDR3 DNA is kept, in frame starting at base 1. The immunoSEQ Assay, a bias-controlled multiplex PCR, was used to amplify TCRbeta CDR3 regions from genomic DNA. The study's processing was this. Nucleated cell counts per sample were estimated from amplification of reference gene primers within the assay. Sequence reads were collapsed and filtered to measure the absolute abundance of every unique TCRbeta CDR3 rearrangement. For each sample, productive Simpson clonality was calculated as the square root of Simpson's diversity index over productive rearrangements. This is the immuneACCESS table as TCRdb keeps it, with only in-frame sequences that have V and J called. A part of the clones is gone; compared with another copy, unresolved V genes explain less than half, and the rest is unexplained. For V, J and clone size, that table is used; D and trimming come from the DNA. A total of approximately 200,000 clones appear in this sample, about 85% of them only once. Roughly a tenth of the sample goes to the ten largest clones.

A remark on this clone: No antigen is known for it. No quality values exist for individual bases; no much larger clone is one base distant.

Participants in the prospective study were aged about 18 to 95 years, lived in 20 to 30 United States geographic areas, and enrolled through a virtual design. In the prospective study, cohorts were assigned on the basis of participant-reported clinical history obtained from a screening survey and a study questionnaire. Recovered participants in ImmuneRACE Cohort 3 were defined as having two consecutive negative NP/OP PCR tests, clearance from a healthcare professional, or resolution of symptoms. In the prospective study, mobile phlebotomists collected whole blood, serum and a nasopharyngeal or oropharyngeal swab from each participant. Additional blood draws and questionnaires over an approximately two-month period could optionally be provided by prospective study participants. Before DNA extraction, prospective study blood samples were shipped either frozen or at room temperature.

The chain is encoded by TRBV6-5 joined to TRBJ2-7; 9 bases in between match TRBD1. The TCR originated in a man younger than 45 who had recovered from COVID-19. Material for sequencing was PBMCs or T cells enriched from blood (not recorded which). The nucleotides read TGTGCCAGCAAAATACAGGGGGCTAGCTCCTACGAGCAGTACTTC. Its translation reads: CASKIQGASSYEQYF.